This TCR beta chain was sequenced for a study of beta chain features in type 1 diabetes. Findings and limits, study-wide: Sequencing from cDNA could over-represent high-TCR-expressing cells. All four CD4+ subsets of Type 1 diabetes patients contained TCRB CDR3s that were moderately but significantly shorter. The study found that naive, central memory and Treg TCRB repertoires appeared more similar in patients than in healthy donors.

With respect to this clone: The target antigen is unknown.

From germline, CDR1 is LNHDA and CDR2 SQIVND (reference sequence). This CDR3 contains 16 residues. J gave up 1 base and V 5 bases, and 11 bases lay outside the gene matches. Investigators reverse transcribed all isolated RNA, so they sequenced expressed TCRB transcripts. There were 3 million to 4 million reads on average in the naive, central memory and regulatory T cell samples. Libraries were prepared by immunoSEQ multiplex PCR; TCRdb keeps only in-frame clonotypes and omits some of them. The sample carries a few hundred thousand clones, approximately 13% recorded once. Sorting that relied on CD45RO/CCR7/CD25/CD127/CD95/CD27 yielded CD4+ naive, central memory, regulatory and stem cell-like memory cells.

This TCR was recovered from a woman under 30 with type 1 diabetes. Sequencing was carried out using naive CD4+ T cells from blood. V usage is TRBV19 and J usage is TRBJ2-7; 7 bases align to TRBD2. The CDR3 sequence: CASSEGGRGTSYEQYF. CDR3 bases: TGTGCCAGTAGTGAAGGAGGGCGGGGGACGTCCTACGAGCAGTACTTC.